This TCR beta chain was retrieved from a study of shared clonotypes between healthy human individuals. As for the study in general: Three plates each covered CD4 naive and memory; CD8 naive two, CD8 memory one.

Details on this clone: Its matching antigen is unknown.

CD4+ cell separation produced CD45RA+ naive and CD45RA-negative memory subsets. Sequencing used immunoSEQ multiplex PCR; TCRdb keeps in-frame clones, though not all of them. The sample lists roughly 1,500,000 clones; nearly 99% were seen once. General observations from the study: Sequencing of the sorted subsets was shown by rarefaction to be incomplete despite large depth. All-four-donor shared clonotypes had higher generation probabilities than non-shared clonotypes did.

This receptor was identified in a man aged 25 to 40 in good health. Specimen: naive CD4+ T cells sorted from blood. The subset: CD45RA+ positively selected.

CDR3 protein: CASSLAPGQSSYNEQFF. CDR3 bases: TGTGCCAGCAGCTTAGCACCGGGACAGAGCTCCTACAATGAGCAGTTCTTC. The gene calls are TRBV11-2 and TRBJ2-1; 7 nucleotides agree with TRBD1. The V gene's germline CDR1 is SGHAT and CDR2 FQNNGV. The CDR3 extends over 17 amino acids. With V trimmed by 1 base and J by 0 bases, 6 bases remained unmatched.